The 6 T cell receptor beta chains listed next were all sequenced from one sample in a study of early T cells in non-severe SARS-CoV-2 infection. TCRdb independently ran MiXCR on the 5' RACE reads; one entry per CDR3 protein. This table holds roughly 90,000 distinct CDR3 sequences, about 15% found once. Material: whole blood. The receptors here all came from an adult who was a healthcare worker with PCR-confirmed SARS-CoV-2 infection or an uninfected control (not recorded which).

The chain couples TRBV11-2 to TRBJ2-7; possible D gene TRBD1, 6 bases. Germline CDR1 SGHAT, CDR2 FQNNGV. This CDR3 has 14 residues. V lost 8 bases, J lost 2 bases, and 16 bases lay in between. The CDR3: CASGPGQTTYEQYF. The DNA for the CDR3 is TGTGCCAGCGGCCCGGGACAAACAACCTACGAGCAGTACTTC. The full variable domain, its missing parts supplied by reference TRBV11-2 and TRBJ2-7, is EAGVAQSPRYKIIEKRQSVAFWCNPISGHATLYWYQQILGQGPKLLIQFQNNGVVDDSQLPKDRFSAERLKGVDSTLKIQPAKLEDSAVYLCASGPGQTTYEQYFGPGTRLTVT.

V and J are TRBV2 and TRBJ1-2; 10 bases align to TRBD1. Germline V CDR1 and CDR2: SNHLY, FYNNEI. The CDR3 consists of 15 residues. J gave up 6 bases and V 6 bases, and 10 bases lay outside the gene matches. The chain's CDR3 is CASRRPGQGRHGYTF. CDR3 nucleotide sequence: TGTGCCAGCAGGCGTCCGGGACAGGGGCGACATGGCTACACCTTC.

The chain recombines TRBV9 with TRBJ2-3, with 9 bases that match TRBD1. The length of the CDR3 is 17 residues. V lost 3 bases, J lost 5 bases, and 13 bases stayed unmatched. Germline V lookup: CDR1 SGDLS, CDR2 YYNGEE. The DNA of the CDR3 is TGTGCCAGCAGCGCACAACAGGGGGCCGCGGGCATAGATACGCAGTATTTT. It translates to CASSAQQGAAGIDTQYF. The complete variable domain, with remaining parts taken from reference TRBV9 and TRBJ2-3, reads DSGVTQTPKHLITATGQRVTLRCSPRSGDLSVYWYQQSLDQGLQFLIQYYNGEERAKGNILERFSAQQFPDLHSELNLSSLELGDSALYFCASSAQQGAAGIDTQYFGPGTRLTVL.

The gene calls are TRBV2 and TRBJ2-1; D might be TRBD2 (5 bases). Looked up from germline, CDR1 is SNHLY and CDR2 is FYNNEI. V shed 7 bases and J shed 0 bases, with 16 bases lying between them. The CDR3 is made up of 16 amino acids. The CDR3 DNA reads TGTGCCAGCACCGAGGGCAACTACCCCTCCTACAATGAGCAGTTCTTC. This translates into CASTEGNYPSYNEQFF.

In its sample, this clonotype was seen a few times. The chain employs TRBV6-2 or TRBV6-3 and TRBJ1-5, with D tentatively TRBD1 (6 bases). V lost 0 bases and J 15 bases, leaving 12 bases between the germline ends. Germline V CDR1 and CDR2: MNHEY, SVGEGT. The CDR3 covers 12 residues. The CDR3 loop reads CASSYSTGTPHF. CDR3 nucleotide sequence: TGTGCCAGCAGTTACTCCACAGGGACTCCGCATTTT.

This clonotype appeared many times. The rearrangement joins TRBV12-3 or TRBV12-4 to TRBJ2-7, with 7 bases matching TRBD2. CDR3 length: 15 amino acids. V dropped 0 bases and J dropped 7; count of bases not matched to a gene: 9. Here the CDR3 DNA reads TGTGCCAGCAGTTTAGCGGTGACAGCCGGGAGGGAGCAGTACTTC. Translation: CASSLAVTAGREQYF.